Listed below are T cell receptor beta chains from one sample, sequenced in a study of blood T cell repertoires in COVID-19. Sequenced by immunoSEQ multiplex PCR; TCRdb stores in-frame clones only, minus some. This sample has under 150,000 clones, with about 82% found just once. Sequencing used PBMCs or T cells enriched from blood (not recorded which). These receptors were taken from a woman aged 40 to 50 who had recovered from COVID-19. Both conserved end residues are part of each CDR3. Fields, in order: CDR3 length, V gene, clone size, D gene, J gene, CDR3 protein, CDR3 DNA. A D gene is named only where the DNA matches it firmly. Expanded clones are given a class, and other clones once, few, many or no size at all.

>15|TRBV21-1|once|.|TRBJ1-2
CASSYPGQVSGGYTF
TGTGCCAGCAGCTACCCGGGACAGGTGAGTGGTGGCTACACCTTC
>15|TRBV2|.|.|TRBJ2-2
CASSEMELGTGELFF
TGTGCCAGCAGTGAGATGGAACTAGGCACCGGGGAGCTGTTTTTT
>15|TRBV4-1|.|.|TRBJ1-1
CASSQVLSQNTEAFF
TGCGCCAGCAGCCAAGTGCTCAGTCAGAACACTGAAGCTTTCTTT
>11|TRBV5-1|.|.|TRBJ1-1
CASRQTGEAFF
TGCGCCAGCAGACAAACAGGGGAAGCTTTCTTT
>14|TRBV9|once|.|TRBJ2-7
CASSVDGTSYEQYF
TGTGCCAGCAGCGTAGACGGGACAAGCTACGAGCAGTACTTC
>14|TRBV5-1|once|.|TRBJ1-2
CASSSPSKVYGYTF
TGCGCCAGCAGCTCTCCCAGTAAAGTGTATGGCTACACCTTC
>12|TRBV9|.|.|TRBJ2-3
CASSARGDTQYF
TGTGCCAGCAGCGCAAGAGGAGATACGCAGTATTTT
>14|TRBV6-5|.|.|TRBJ1-1
CASSYSPGNTEAFF
TGTGCCAGCAGTTACTCGCCAGGGAACACTGAAGCTTTCTTT
>15|TRBV6-5|.|TRBD1|TRBJ1-4
CASSRSSGQDEKLFF
TGTGCCAGCAGTCGTTCCTCGGGACAGGATGAAAAACTGTTTTTT
>14|TRBV6-4|.|.|TRBJ2-7
CASGRRLATYEQYF
TGTGCCAGTGGCAGGAGGCTAGCGACCTACGAGCAGTACTTC
>16|TRBV4-1|few|TRBD1|TRBJ1-6
CASSQETGAFYSPLHF
TGCGCCAGCAGCCAAGAGACAGGGGCTTTTTATTCACCCCTCCACTTT
>15|TRBV6-1|.|TRBD2|TRBJ2-3
CASSEGSGGTDTQYF
TGTGCCAGCAGTGAGGGTAGCGGGGGCACAGATACGCAGTATTTT
>11|TRBV5-8|.|.|TRBJ1-1
CASSLWQEAFF
TGTGCCAGCAGCTTGTGGCAGGAAGCTTTCTTT
>16|TRBV3-1/TRBV3-2|.|TRBD2|TRBJ2-1
CASSQEPPSGYNEQFF
TGTGCCAGCAGCCAAGAGCCCCCTAGCGGCTACAATGAGCAGTTCTTC
>13|TRBV30|.|.|TRBJ1-1
CAWSGTPRDEAFF
TGTGCCTGGAGTGGGACCCCGAGGGATGAAGCTTTCTTT
>17|TRBV5-8|once|TRBD2|TRBJ2-7
CASSSRPGTSVDYEQYF
TGTGCCAGCAGCTCGAGGCCCGGGACTAGCGTCGACTACGAGCAGTACTTC
>17|TRBV15|once|TRBD1|TRBJ1-1
CATSRDIPTTGISEAFF
TGTGCCACCAGCAGAGACATACCAACGACAGGGATCTCTGAAGCTTTCTTT
>16|TRBV6-5|.|.|TRBJ1-6
CASSLGAVSYNSPLHF
TGTGCCAGCAGTTTAGGAGCGGTCAGTTATAATTCACCCCTCCACTTT
>14|TRBV6-2/TRBV6-3|.|.|TRBJ1-1
CASSPDRRNTEAFF
TGTGCCAGCAGTCCGGACAGAAGAAACACTGAAGCTTTCTTT